This T cell receptor beta chain was observed in a study of T cell clones after liver transplantation. The overall study: As an antigen-independent comparator, third-party-reactive TCRbeta sequences came from pre-transplant mixed lymphocyte reactions.

CDR3 size: 16 residues. The trim removed 2 bases at V and 3 bases at J, leaving 7 bases unmatched. Germline V gene data show CDR1 as MNHEY and CDR2 as SMNVEV (reference sequence). TCRdb's table, derived via immunoSEQ multiplex PCR, lists solely in-frame clones and lacks some. The data contain more than 20,000 clones, approximately 80% of them singletons. The chain joins TRBV27 to TRBJ2-1; 7 positions agree with TRBD1. Sequences were derived from CD8+ T cells from blood, sampled roughly 56 months after liver transplant. The source is a human patient who received a liver transplant. Some T cells may arise from the graft donor. The CDR3 loop is CASSLGQGVYYNEQFF. The CDR3 nucleotides read TGTGCCAGCAGTTTAGGGCAGGGGGTCTACTACAATGAGCAGTTCTTC.